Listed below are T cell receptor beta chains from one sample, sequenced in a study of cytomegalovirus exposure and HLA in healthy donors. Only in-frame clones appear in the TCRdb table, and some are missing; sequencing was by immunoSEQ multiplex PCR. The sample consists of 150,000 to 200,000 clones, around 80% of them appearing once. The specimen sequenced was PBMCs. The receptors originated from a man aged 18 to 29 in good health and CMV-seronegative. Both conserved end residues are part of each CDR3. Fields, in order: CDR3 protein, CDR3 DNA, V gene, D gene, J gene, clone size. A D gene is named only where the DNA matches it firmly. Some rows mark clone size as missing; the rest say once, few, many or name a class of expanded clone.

CASSPGTSGLQETQYF TGCGCCAGCAGCCCGGGGACTAGCGGACTACAAGAGACCCAGTACTTC TRBV4-3 TRBD2 TRBJ2-5 few
CASSREQGTEAFF TGTGCCAGCAGTCGGGAACAGGGGACTGAAGCTTTCTTT TRBV2 TRBD1 TRBJ1-1 -
CASSLTSSETQYF TGTGCCAGCAGCTTAACTAGCAGCGAGACCCAGTACTTC TRBV7-9 - TRBJ2-5 -
CASSWVLAGGTDTQYF TGTGCCAGCAGCTGGGTACTAGCGGGCGGCACAGATACGCAGTATTTT TRBV7-8 TRBD2 TRBJ2-3 -
CASSVTGRESYEQYF TGTGCCAGTTCAGTCACGGGCAGGGAATCCTACGAGCAGTACTTC TRBV6-5 - TRBJ2-7 -
CASSIQGNTEAFF TGTGCCAGTAGTATTCAGGGTAACACTGAAGCTTTCTTT TRBV19 - TRBJ1-1 -
CASSLRQGTNTGELFF TGTGCCAGCAGCTTGAGGCAGGGGACGAACACCGGGGAGCTGTTTTTT TRBV5-5 - TRBJ2-2 few
CAWSSRDYTQYF TGTGCCTGGAGTTCCCGGGACTATACGCAGTATTTT TRBV30 - TRBJ2-3 -
CAWSVKQGRYTEAFF TGTGCCTGGAGTGTAAAACAGGGACGGTACACTGAAGCTTTCTTT TRBV30 - TRBJ1-1 -
CASSDRGRGDYGYTF TGTGCCAGCAGCGACCGAGGCAGGGGGGACTATGGCTACACCTTC TRBV7-8 TRBD1 TRBJ1-2 -
CASSPTSGRTDTQYF TGCGCCAGCAGCCCGACTAGCGGGAGAACAGATACGCAGTATTTT TRBV5-1 TRBD2 TRBJ2-3 -
CSARRENIQYF TGCAGTGCTAGAAGGGAGAACATTCAGTACTTC TRBV20-1 - TRBJ2-4 -
CASREDRRTEAFF TGTGCCAGCAGAGAAGACAGGCGGACTGAAGCTTTCTTT TRBV2 - TRBJ1-1 once
CASSVGTGEAFF TGTGCCAGCAGTGTCGGGACAGGGGAAGCTTTCTTT TRBV2 TRBD1 TRBJ1-1 -
CARGGGGYTF TGTGCCAGAGGGGGCGGGGGCTACACCTTC TRBV27 TRBD1 TRBJ1-2 -